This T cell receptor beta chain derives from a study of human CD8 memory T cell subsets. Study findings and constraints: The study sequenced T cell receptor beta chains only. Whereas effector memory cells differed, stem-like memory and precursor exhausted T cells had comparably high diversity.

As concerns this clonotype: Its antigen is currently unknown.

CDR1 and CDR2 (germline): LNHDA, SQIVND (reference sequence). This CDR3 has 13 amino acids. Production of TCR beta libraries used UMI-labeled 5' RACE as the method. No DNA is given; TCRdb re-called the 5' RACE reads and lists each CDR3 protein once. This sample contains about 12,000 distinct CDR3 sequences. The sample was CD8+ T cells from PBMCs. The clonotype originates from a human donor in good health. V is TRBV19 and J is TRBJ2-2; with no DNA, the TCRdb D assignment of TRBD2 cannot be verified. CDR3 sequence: CATLGLRVGELFF.